The T cell receptor beta chain under discussion was sequenced for a study of CD8 T cells in Susac syndrome. With 9 bases clipped from V and 0 bases from J, the junction kept 4 bases outside the gene matches. Germline-derived CDR1 and CDR2 are MNHEY and SVGAGI. This CDR3 has 15 residues. Reverse transcription of about 0.5 to 1 ug RNA used random hexamers. TCRdb re-called the immunoSEQ multiplex PCR reads through MiXCR, storing one row per CDR3 protein. Of 170,000 or so distinct CDR3 sequences listed, approximately 94% are singletons. The authors sequenced TCR beta from blood CD8+ and CD4+ T cells. V is TRBV6-5 and J is TRBJ2-7, with 14 bases aligning to TRBD2. The source is a human donor with multiple sclerosis. The sample taken for sequencing was CD4+ T cells from PBMCs. The CDR3 DNA follows: TGTGCCAGTGGACTAGCGGGGGGCCTCTCCTACGAGCAGTACTTC. As protein: CASGLAGGLSYEQYF.